This T cell receptor (beta chain) was observed in a study of PD-L1 blockade in urothelial cancer. Study as a whole: When blood samples were assessed, the median T cell count was some 130,000.

Produced via immunoSEQ multiplex PCR; TCRdb's table is partial and in-frame only. The data contain about 130,000 clones, roughly 83% of them singletons. Unmatched junction bases numbered 13, after V lost 5 bases and J lost 2 bases. The V gene's germline CDR1 is SGHTA and CDR2 FQGNSA. This CDR3 spans 19 amino acids. Described time point: pretreatment peripheral blood. Sequences were derived from PBMCs, sampled around atezolizumab (anti-PD-L1) treatment. The clonotype originates from a man over 45 with urothelial cancer. The genes are TRBV7-2 and TRBJ2-1; 12 bases align to TRBD2. CDR3 amino acids: CASSLPGTSGLRTYNEQFF. The CDR3, as DNA: TGTGCCAGCAGCCTGCCCGGGACTAGCGGGCTCCGGACCTACAATGAGCAGTTCTTC.